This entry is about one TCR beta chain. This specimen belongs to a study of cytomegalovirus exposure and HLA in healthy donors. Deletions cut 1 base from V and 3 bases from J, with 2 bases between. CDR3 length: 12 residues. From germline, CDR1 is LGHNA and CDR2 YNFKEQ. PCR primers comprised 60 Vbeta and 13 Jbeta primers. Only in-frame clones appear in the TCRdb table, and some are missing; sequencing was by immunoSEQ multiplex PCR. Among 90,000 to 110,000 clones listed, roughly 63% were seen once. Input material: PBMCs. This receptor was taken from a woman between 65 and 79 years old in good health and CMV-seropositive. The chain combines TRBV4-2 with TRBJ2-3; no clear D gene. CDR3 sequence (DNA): TGTGCCAGCAGCCAAGTAACAGATACGCAGTATTTT. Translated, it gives CASSQVTDTQYF.